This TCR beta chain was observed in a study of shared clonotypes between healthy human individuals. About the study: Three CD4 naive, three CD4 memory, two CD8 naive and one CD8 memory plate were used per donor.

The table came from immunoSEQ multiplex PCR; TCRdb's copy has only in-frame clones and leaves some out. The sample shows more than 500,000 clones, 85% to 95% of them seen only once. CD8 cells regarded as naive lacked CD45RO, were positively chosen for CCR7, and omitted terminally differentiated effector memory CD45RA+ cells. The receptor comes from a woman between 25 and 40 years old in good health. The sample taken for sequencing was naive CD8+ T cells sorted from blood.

The DNA of the CDR3 is TGTGCCAGCAGTTTATTACAGGGGCGGGAGCAGTTCTTC. Protein sequence: CASSLLQGREQFF. J is TRBJ2-1 and V is TRBV28; 7 positions match TRBD1. The length of the CDR3 is 13 residues. Trimming cost V 1 base and J 10 bases; bases outside gene matches: 4. Germline V gene lookup returns CDR1 MDHEN and CDR2 SYDVKM.